This T cell receptor (beta chain) was sequenced in a study of naive and memory T cell subsets. General study results and limits: Over 85% of naive TCR sequences appeared only once, unlike memory subsets. Naive repertoires, especially CD8, held a few larger clonotypes, possibly memory cells re-expressing CD45RA.

Two oligonucleotides, mixed equimolar, formed the beta constant-region primer covering TRBC1 and TRBC2. The ligated cDNA underwent four PCR rounds using SP2 and nested alpha and beta constant-region primers. TCRdb itself ran the UMI-ligation and nested PCR reads through MiXCR, one entry per CDR3 protein. The sample yields over 80,000 distinct CDR3 sequences, approximately 10% seen once. Cells stained for CD3, CD4, CD8, CD45RA, CD27 and viability were sorted into four CD45RA/CD27 subsets. This CDR3 is built from 13 residues. V lost 5 bases, J lost 11 bases, and 8 bases stayed unmatched. CDR1 SEHNR and CDR2 FQNEAQ come from the germline V gene (reference sequence). This clonotype has a handful of counts. The antigen remains undetermined.

The TCR comes from a human donor in good health. The rearrangement uses TRBV7-9 and TRBJ2-5; 10 nucleotides agree with TRBD1. The specimen sequenced was naive CD4+ T cells from blood. Written as DNA, the CDR3 is TGTGCCAGCAGCACGCCGGGGACAGGGGCGCAGTACTTC. This codes for CASSTPGTGAQYF. The whole variable domain, filled in from reference TRBV7-9 and TRBJ2-5, reads DTGVSQNPRHKITKRGQNVTFRCDPISEHNRLYWYRQTLGQGPEFLTYFQNEAQLEKSRLLSDRFSAERPKGSFSTLEIQRTEQGDSAMYLCASSTPGTGAQYFGPGTRLLVL.